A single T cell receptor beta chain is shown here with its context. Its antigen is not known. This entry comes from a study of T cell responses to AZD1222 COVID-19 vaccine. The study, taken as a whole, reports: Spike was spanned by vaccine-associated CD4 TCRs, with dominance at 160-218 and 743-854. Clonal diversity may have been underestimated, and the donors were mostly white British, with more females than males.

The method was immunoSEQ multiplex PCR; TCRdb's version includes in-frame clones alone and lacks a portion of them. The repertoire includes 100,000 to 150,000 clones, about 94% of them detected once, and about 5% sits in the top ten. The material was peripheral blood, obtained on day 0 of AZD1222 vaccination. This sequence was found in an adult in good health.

This CDR3 reads CASSEHVDYGYTF. For the CDR3, the DNA is TGTGCCAGCAGTGAACATGTGGACTATGGCTACACCTTC. The chain is built from TRBV6-1 and TRBJ1-2, with D hard to call. Germline-derived CDR1 and CDR2 are MNHNS and SASEGT. The CDR3 has 13 amino acids. V was shortened by 2 bases and J by 3 bases, with 7 bases between the two germline ends.